The present TCR beta chain was sequenced within a study of blood T cells in healthy people across ages. The authors ran a second PCR of about 7 to 12 cycles using a sample-barcoded 5' primer and a J-beta primer mix. MiXCR, run by TCRdb on the 5' RACE reads, gives a single entry per CDR3 protein. The profile covers some 1,500,000 distinct CDR3 sequences, with roughly 43% appearing a single time and around 4% taken by the ten largest. V lost 3 bases, J lost 4 bases, and 13 bases lay in between. There are 15 residues in the CDR3. Germline-derived CDR1 and CDR2 are SNHLY and FYNNEI. The table lists this clonotype with a few counts.

J is TRBJ1-5 and V is TRBV2, with D maybe TRBD1 (6 bases). Source material: blood. The TCR originated in a young woman in good health. CDR3 coding DNA: TGTGCCAGCAGTGAGGACGGACAGAGTAATCAGCCCCAGCATTTT. Translating it yields CASSEDGQSNQPQHF.